The 10 T cell receptor beta chains in this list originate from one sample, sequenced in a study of post-analysis software for immune sequencing data (dated by TCRdb to 2013 to 2016). No antigen has been assigned to these receptors. Broader findings and caveats from the paper: Significantly higher frequencies in patients than in controls were found for five or six TRBV segments, including TRBV5-6, TRBV5-1 and TRBV20-1.

Libraries were constructed by PCR. The sequencer listed for this sample is Illumina HiSeq 2500. To reduce PCR and sequencing biases, unique molecular identifiers were incorporated into the TCR beta cDNA libraries. TCRdb ran its own pipeline on the public reads, namely fastp trimming at Q25 and MiXCR clone calling, and kept in-frame beta chains. Entries that share a CDR3 protein sequence are merged under the most common genes and DNA. The sample table contains under 900,000 distinct CDR3 sequences; only one count was recorded for approximately 53% of them. Under 6% of the sample rests with the top ten. The sequencing input was blood. Receptors were obtained from a girl between 5 and 17 years old with multiple sclerosis.

The chain has TRBV6-5 and TRBJ2-1, with 7 bases matching TRBD2. Germline V gene lookup returns CDR1 MNHEY and CDR2 SVGAGI. This CDR3 spans 18 amino acids. With V trimmed by 3 bases and J by 0 bases, 11 bases remained unmatched. CDR3 amino acids: CASSYTGQGRASYNEQFF. The CDR3 DNA reads as TGTGCCAGCAGTTATACAGGCCAAGGGAGGGCCTCCTACAATGAGCAGTTCTTC.

The CDR3 bases are TGTGCCAGCAGTGGGGGGGGGACAGGGGAAGAGACCCAGTACTTC. This gives the protein CASSGGGTGEETQYF. This chain joins TRBV6-1 and TRBJ2-5; 10 nucleotides agree with TRBD1. CDR1 is MNHNS, CDR2 SASEGT, per germline. The CDR3 is 15 amino acids. V lost 4 bases, J lost 3 bases, and 5 bases stayed unmatched.

The V gene is TRBV6-5, the J gene TRBJ2-5, with unresolved D. The CDR3 runs 18 residues. Germline V gives CDR1 MNHEY, CDR2 SVGAGI. The V end lost 4 bases, the J end lost 7 bases, and 28 bases lay between the germline ends. CDR3 protein: CASSSREVRPTGRSTQYF. For the CDR3, the DNA is TGTGCCAGCAGTTCCCGCGAGGTGAGGCCTACCGGACGGTCGACCCAGTACTTC.

This rearrangement joins TRBV27 to TRBJ2-7, with 12 nucleotides matching TRBD1. Judging by the DNA end, TRBJ2-5 fits better; the J call may be wrong. The germline gives CDR1 MNHEY, CDR2 SMNVEV (reference sequence). The CDR3 contains 14 residues. The CDR3 DNA reads as TGTGCCAGCCATGGGACAGGGGGCCGAGAGACCCAGTACTTC. Its translation is CASHGTGGRETQYF.

This clonotype was seen more than once but under ten times. This chain connects TRBV4-1 to TRBJ2-7, with 9 bases aligning to TRBD2. Gene TRBJ2-4 matches the end of the DNA better, so the J call may be wrong. This CDR3 is built from 18 residues. Germline CDR1 is MGHRA and CDR2 is YSYEKL. The CDR3 reads CASSSGLAPEGAKNIQYF. Written as DNA, the CDR3 is TGCGCCAGCAGTTCGGGACTAGCCCCCGAGGGAGCCAAAAACATTCAGTACTTC.

This clonotype came up a few times. The chain recombines TRBV4-1 with TRBJ2-4; 12 positions agree with TRBD2. The J call may be wrong; the DNA end is better matched by TRBJ2-7. Germline V lookup: CDR1 MGHRA, CDR2 YSYEKL. This CDR3 is 15 amino acids long. CDR3 DNA sequence: TGCGCCAGCACCAGAGAGGGACTAGCGGGCTACGAGCAGTACTTC. This encodes CASTREGLAGYEQYF.

The CDR3 DNA is TGTGCCAGCAGCTTGCTTAGCGGGGGCACAGATACGCAGTATTTT. It yields the protein CASSLLSGGTDTQYF. The rearrangement uses TRBV7-9 and TRBJ2-3, with 8 positions matching TRBD2. This CDR3 contains 15 residues. The germline V gene has CDR1 SEHNR and CDR2 FQNEAQ (reference sequence). V shed 3 bases and J 1 base; nucleotides not matched to a gene: 3. Variable domain in full (rest from reference TRBV7-9 and TRBJ2-3): DTGVSQNPRHKITKRGQNVTFRCDPISEHNRLYWYRQTLGQGPEFLTYFQNEAQLEKSRLLSDRFSAERPKGSFSTLEIQRTEQGDSAMYLCASSLLSGGTDTQYFGPGTRLTVL.

The chain joins TRBV10-3 to TRBJ2-5; possibly TRBD1 or TRBD2 for D (6 bases each). This CDR3 has 14 residues. V was cut by 0 bases and J by 5 bases, with 10 bases left in between. Per germline, CDR1 ENHRY and CDR2 SYGVKD. The DNA for the CDR3 is TGTGCCATCAGTGAGTCGGGGGGCAGGGAGACCCAGTACTTC. Translating gives CAISESGGRETQYF.

This sequence joins TRBV3-1 and TRBJ2-1; 8 nucleotides line up with TRBD1. The V segment lost 4 bases and the J segment 8 bases; nucleotides outside the gene matches: 10. CDR1 and CDR2 (germline): LGHDT, YNNKEL (reference sequence). CDR3 length: 15 residues. The CDR3 loop is CASSPARGQFDEQFF. The CDR3 region has the DNA TGTGCCAGCAGCCCCGCCAGGGGGCAGTTCGATGAGCAGTTCTTC.

The genes are TRBV12-3 or TRBV12-4 and TRBJ1-5; 7 bases fit TRBD1. The V segment lost 3 bases and the J segment 3 bases; nucleotides outside the gene matches: 8. This CDR3 contains 16 residues. The CDR3 sequence is CASSFLAGGPNQPQHF. The CDR3 DNA reads as TGTGCCAGCAGTTTTCTGGCAGGGGGTCCCAATCAGCCCCAGCATTTT.